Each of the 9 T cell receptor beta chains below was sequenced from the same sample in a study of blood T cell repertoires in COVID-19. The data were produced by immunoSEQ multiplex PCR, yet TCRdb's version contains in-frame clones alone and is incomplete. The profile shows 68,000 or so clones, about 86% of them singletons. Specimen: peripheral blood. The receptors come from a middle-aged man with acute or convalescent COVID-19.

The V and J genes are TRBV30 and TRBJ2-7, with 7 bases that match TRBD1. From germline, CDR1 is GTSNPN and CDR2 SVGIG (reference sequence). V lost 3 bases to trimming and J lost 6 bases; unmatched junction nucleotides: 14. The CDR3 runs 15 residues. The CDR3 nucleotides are TGTGCCTGGAGCGCTCTCGACAGGGTCGCGGGCGAGCAGTACTTC. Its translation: CAWSALDRVAGEQYF.

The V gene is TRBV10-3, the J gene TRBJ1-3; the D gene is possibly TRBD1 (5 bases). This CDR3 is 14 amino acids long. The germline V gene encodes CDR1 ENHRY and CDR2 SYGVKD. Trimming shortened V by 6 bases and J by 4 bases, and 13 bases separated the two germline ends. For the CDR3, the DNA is TGTGCCATCAGCGTCAGGGAGGCGGGAAACACCATATATTTT. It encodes CAISVREAGNTIYF.

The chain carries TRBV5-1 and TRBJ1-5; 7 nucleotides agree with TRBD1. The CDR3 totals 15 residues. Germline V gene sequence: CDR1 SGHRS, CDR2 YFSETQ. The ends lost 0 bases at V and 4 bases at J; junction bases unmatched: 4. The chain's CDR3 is CASSLAGTVNQPQHF. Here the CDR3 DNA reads TGCGCCAGCAGCTTGGCCGGGACAGTAAATCAGCCCCAGCATTTT.

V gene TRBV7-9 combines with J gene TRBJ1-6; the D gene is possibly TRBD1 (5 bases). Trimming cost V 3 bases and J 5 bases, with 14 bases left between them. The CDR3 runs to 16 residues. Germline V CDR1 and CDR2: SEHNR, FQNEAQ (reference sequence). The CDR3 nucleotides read TGTGCCAGCAGCTTGGCCGGGGGACTCGATAATTCACCCCTCCACTTT. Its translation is CASSLAGGLDNSPLHF.

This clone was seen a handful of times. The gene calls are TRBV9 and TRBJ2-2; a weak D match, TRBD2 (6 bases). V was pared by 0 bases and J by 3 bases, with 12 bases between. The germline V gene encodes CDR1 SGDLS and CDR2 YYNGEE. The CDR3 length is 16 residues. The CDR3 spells CASSVARGWDTGELFF. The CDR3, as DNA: TGTGCCAGCAGCGTAGCCCGGGGGTGGGACACCGGGGAGCTGTTTTTT. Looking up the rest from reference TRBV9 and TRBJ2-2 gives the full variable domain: DSGVTQTPKHLITATGQRVTLRCSPRSGDLSVYWYQQSLDQGLQFLIQYYNGEERAKGNILERFSAQQFPDLHSELNLSSLELGDSALYFCASSVARGWDTGELFFGEGSRLTVL.

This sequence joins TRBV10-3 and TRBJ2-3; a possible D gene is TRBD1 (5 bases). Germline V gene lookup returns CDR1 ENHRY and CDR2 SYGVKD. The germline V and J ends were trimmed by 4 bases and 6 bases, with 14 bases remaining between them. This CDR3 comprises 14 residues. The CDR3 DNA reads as TGTGCCATCAGTGTCTTTCAGGGTGCGGATACGCAGTATTTT. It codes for CAISVFQGADTQYF.

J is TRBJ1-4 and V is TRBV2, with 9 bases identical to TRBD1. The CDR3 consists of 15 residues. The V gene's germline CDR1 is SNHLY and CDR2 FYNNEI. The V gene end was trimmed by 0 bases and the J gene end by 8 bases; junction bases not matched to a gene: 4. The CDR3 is CASSEAGTGSEKLFF. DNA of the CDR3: TGTGCCAGCAGTGAAGCGGGGACAGGGAGCGAAAAACTGTTTTTT.

As DNA, the CDR3 is TGTGCCAGTAGTATAACAGGGATGGGTGAAAAACTGTTTTTT. This sequence encodes CASSITGMGEKLFF. The rearrangement links TRBV19 to TRBJ1-4; TRBD1 is a possible D gene (6 bases). Germline CDR1 reads LNHDA; CDR2 reads SQIVND (reference sequence). CDR3 size: 14 residues. V gave up 2 bases and J gave up 7 bases, with 11 bases separating them.

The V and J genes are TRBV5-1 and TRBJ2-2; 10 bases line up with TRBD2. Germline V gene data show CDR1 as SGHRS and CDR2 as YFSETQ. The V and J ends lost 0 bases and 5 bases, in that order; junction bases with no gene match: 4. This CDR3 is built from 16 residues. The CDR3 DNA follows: TGCGCCAGCAGCTTGGACCGACTAGCGGGTACCGGGGAGCTGTTTTTT. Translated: CASSLDRLAGTGELFF.